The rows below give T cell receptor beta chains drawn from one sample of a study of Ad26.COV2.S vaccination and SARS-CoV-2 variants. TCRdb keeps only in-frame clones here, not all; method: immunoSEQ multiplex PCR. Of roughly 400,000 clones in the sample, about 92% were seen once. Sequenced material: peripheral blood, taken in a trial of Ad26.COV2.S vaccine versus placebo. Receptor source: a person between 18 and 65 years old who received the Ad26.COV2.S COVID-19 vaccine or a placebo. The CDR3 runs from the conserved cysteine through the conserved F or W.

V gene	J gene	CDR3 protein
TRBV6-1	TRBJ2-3	CATSEAGVITDTQYF
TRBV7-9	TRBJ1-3	CASSFDGNSGNTIYF
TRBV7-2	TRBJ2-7	CASSLVVLAGYEQYF
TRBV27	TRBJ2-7	CASSLPTGLAGVNEQYF
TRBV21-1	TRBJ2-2	CASSPAGELFF
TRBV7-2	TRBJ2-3	CASSRDYESGTDTQYF
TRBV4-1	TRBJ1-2	CASSQDQGVGSYTF
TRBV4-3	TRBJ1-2	CASSGASGYGYTF
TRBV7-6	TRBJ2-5	CASSQLAGGETQYF
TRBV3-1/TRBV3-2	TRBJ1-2	CASSQGGGSDGYTF
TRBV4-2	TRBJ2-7	CASSQDSSYEQYF
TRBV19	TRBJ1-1	CASAPFGTGVGNTEAFF
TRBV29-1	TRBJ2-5	CSVTDRARKETQYF
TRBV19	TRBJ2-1	CASSIPGFRRTEQFF
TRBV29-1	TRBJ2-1	CSVGLKVGEQFF
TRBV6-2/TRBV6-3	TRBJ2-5	CASSPVAGTQYF
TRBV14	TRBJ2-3	CASSQGVGTSTDTQYF
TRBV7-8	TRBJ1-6	CASSLGLGNNSPLHF
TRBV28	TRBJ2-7	CASTRSGPTEQYF
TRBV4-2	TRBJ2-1	CASSQGLWDEQFF
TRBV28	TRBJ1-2	CASSPLDMEVDGYTF
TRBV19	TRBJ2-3	CASSLRRTDTQYF
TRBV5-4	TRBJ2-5	CASSVTSGERTQYF
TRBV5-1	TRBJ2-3	CASSSGRMSTDTQYF
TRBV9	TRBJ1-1	CASSPRTGGSEAFF
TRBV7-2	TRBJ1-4	CASTKGTSGKLFF
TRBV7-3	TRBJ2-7	CARRKRAGAYEQYF
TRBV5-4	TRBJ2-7	CASSLGLAGLSYEQYF
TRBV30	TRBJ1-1	CAWSVWGARTKTEAFF
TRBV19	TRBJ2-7	CASQTQGTGGYEQYF
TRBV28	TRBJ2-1	CASSSLGYNEQFF
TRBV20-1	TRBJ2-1	CSVVAINEQFF
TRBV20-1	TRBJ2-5	CSAQGPGTQYF
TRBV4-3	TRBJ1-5	CASSLGRRGNQPQHF
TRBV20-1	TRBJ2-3	CSASDRLTDTQYF
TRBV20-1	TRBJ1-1	CSASAGGTTMNTEAFF
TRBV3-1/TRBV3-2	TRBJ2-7	CASISPLYEQYF
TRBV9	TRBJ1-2	CASSVGRLSNYGYTF
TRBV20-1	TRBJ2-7	CSASTYEQYF
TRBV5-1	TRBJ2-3	CASSLGPREVDTQYF
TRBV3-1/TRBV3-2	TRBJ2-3	CASSQDLSWATDTQYF
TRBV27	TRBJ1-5	CASSAGISNQPQHF
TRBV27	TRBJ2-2	CASSLFPPRTGELFF
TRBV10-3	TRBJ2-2	CAISESNSGTGTATTGELFF
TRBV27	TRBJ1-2	CASRERGNYGYTF
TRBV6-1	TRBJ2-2	CASSEALGMNTGELFF